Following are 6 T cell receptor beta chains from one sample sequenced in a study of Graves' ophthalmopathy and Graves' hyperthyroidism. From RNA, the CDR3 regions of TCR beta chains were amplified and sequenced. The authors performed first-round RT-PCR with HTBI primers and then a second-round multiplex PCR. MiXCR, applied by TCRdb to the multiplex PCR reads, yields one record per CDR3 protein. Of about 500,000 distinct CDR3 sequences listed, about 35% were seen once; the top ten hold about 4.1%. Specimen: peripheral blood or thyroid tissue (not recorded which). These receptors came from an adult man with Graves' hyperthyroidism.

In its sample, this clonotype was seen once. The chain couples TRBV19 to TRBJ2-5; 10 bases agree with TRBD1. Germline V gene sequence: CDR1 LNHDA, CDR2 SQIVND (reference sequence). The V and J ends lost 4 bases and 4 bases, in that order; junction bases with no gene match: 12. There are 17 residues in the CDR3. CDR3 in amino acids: CASSSMARDRGRETQYF. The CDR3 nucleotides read TGTGCCAGTAGTAGTATGGCCCGGGACAGGGGACGAGAGACCCAGTACTTC.

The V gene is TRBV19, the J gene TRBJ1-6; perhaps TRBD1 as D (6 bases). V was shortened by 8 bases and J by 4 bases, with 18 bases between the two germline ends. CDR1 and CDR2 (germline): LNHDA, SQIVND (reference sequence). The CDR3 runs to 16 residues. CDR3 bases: TGTGCCAGTTTACCGACCTCAGGGGTTTATAATTCACCCCTCCACTTT. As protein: CASLPTSGVYNSPLHF.

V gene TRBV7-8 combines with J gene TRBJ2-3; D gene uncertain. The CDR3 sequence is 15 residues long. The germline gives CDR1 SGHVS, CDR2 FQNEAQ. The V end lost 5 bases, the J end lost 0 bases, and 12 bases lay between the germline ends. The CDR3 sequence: CASSPRLTSTDTQYF. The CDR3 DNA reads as TGTGCCAGCAGCCCCCGGTTAACTAGCACAGATACGCAGTATTTT.

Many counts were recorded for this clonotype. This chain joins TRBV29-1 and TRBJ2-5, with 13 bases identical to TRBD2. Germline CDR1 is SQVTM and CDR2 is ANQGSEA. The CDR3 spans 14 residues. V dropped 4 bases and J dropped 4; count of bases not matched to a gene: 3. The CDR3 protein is CSVAGTSGAETQYF. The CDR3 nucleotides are TGCAGCGTTGCCGGGACTAGCGGGGCAGAGACCCAGTACTTC.

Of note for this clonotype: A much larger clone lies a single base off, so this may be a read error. CDR3 sequence reads: CASSYDRVNYGYTF. In DNA, the CDR3 is TGTGCCAGCAGTTACGACAGGGTGAACTATGGCTACACCTTC. V is TRBV6-4 and J is TRBJ1-2; 7 nucleotides agree with TRBD1. Germline V gives CDR1 MRHNA, CDR2 SNTAGT. V was pared by 5 bases and J by 2 bases, with 5 bases of the junction left unmatched. The CDR3 contains 14 residues.

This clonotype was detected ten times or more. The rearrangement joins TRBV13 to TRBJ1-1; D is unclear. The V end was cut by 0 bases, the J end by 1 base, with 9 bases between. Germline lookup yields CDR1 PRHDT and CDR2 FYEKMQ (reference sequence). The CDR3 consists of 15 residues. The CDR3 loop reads CASSLGSWGNTEAFF. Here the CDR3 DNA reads TGTGCCAGCAGCTTAGGGTCCTGGGGGAACACTGAAGCTTTCTTT.